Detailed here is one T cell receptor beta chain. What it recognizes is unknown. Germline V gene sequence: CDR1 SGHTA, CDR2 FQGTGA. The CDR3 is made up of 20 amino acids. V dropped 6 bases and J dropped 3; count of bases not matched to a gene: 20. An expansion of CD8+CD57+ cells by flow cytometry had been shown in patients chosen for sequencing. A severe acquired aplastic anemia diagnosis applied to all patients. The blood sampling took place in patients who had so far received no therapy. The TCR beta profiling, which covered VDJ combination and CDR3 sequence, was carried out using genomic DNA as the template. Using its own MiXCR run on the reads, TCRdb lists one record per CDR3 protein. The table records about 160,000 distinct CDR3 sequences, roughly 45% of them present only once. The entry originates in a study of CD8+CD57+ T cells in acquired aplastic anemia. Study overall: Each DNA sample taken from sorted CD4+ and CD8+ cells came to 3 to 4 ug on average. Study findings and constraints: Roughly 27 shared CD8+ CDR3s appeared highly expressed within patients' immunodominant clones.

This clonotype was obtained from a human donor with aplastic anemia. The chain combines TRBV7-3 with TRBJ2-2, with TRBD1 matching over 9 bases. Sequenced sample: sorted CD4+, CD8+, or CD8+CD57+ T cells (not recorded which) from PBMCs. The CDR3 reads CASSFDAVWGQGSYTGELFF. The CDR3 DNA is TGTGCCAGCAGTTTCGATGCAGTGTGGGGACAGGGTTCTTACACCGGGGAGCTGTTTTTT.